These 21 T cell receptor beta chains share one sample of origin, sequenced in a study of T cell responses to AZD1222 COVID-19 vaccine. Measured with immunoSEQ multiplex PCR; TCRdb has only the in-frame clones, and not every one. Of fewer than 65,000 clones in the sample, 80% to 90% were seen once. Specimen: peripheral blood, collected on day 0 of AZD1222 vaccination. The receptors were sampled from an adult in good health.

The J gene is TRBJ1-2, the V gene TRBV18; tentative D call: TRBD1 (5 bases). Between the trimmed V and J ends, which lost 5 bases and 2 bases, there was a span of 6 bases. CDR1 and CDR2 from the germline V gene are KGHSH and LQKENI. The CDR3 has 12 amino acids. In nucleotides, the CDR3 is TGTGCCAGCTCAGAGGGGAACTATGGCTACACCTTC. It codes for CASSEGNYGYTF.

The J gene is TRBJ2-7, the V gene TRBV2; 11 bases line up with TRBD1. Germline CDR1 is SNHLY and CDR2 is FYNNEI. This CDR3 has 12 amino acids. J lost 3 bases, V lost 9 bases, and 1 base had no gene match. The CDR3 here is CASGTGGYEQYF. The CDR3 nucleotides read TGTGCCAGTGGGACAGGGGGCTACGAGCAGTACTTC.

This clone was counted a single time. The V gene is TRBV21-1, the J gene TRBJ2-3; TRBD1 is the table's D call, not checked against the DNA. TRBV21-1 is noted as a pseudogene. CDR3 length: 14 amino acids. The CDR3 nucleotides are TGTGCCAGCAGCAGGGACAGGGATCCAGATACGCAGTATTTT. It translates to CASSRDRDPDTQYF.

The rearrangement links TRBV12-3 or TRBV12-4 to TRBJ1-2, with 11 nucleotides matching TRBD1. The CDR3 extends over 13 amino acids. The ends lost 5 bases at V and 8 bases at J; junction bases unmatched: 4. This CDR3 is CASSTGQGAGYTF. The CDR3 DNA reads TGTGCCAGCAGTACCGGACAGGGGGCAGGCTACACCTTC.

The chain has TRBV19 and TRBJ1-2, with unresolved D. CDR3 length: 15 amino acids. In germline, CDR1 is LNHDA, CDR2 SQIVND (reference sequence). The V end lost 6 bases, the J end lost 3 bases, and 17 bases lay between the germline ends. This chain's CDR3 is CASSASVNWDYGYTF. The CDR3 DNA is TGTGCCAGTAGCGCCAGTGTAAACTGGGACTATGGCTACACCTTC.

This clone showed up just once. The rearrangement joins TRBV9 to TRBJ1-1, with D uncertain. CDR1 and CDR2 (germline): SGDLS, YYNGEE. The CDR3 spans 14 residues. Between the trimmed V and J ends, which lost 0 bases and 1 base, there was a span of 7 bases. The CDR3 is CASSVVSTNTEAFF. In DNA form, the CDR3 reads TGTGCCAGCAGCGTAGTATCAACGAACACTGAAGCTTTCTTT.

The rearrangement links TRBV5-5 to TRBJ1-1; 8 bases fit TRBD1. Germline trimming cut 7 bases from V and 3 bases from J; bases unmatched to any gene: 17. In germline, CDR1 is SGHKS, CDR2 YYEKEE (reference sequence). This CDR3 comprises 17 residues. CDR3 coding DNA: TGTGCCAGCCACAAACCGGGCAGGGGGCTCCCGGACACTGAAGCTTTCTTT. The encoded protein is CASHKPGRGLPDTEAFF.

The chain joins TRBV11-2 to TRBJ2-3; D may be TRBD1 (6 bases). Germline V gives CDR1 SGHAT, CDR2 FQNNGV. The CDR3 extends over 15 amino acids. V lost 3 bases, J lost 0 bases, and 10 bases lay in between. The DNA of the CDR3 is TGTGCCAGCAGCTTGGGGACACACAGCACAGATACGCAGTATTTT. This gives the protein CASSLGTHSTDTQYF.

In its sample, this clone was seen once. The chain joins TRBV30 to TRBJ1-1; D unclear. The CDR3 is made up of 13 amino acids. Trimming shortened V by 3 bases and J by 0 bases, and 8 bases separated the two germline ends. Per the germline V gene, CDR1 is GTSNPN and CDR2 is SVGIG (reference sequence). The CDR3 coding sequence is TGTGCCTGGAGGGGGTTTGTGAACACTGAAGCTTTCTTT. It specifies CAWRGFVNTEAFF.

This chain joins TRBV5-5 and TRBJ1-2; D is ambiguous. V shed 0 bases and J shed 3 bases, with 6 bases lying between them. This CDR3 region has 13 residues. Germline lookup yields CDR1 SGHKS and CDR2 YYEKEE (reference sequence). The CDR3 nucleotides are TGTGCCAGCAGCTTGGAGCCAGACTATGGCTACACCTTC. It translates to CASSLEPDYGYTF.

A note on this clone: At one of its ends the junction is not consistent with the germline gene, which may arise from a read error. The chain has TRBV2 and TRBJ2-1; 10 bases match TRBD2. The CDR3 is made up of 13 amino acids. The germline V gene has CDR1 SNHLY and CDR2 FYNNEI. For the CDR3, the DNA is TGTGCCAGCAGTGGAGTAGCGGGAGGTAAGCTAGTCTTC. It translates to CASSGVAGGKLVF.

The chain links TRBV9 to TRBJ2-5; 14 bases match TRBD2. This CDR3 has 17 amino acids. V gave up 3 bases and J gave up 5 bases; unmatched junction bases: 9. Per the germline V gene, CDR1 is SGDLS and CDR2 is YYNGEE. The CDR3 is CASSATTSGGAAETQYF. The CDR3 nucleotides are TGTGCCAGCAGCGCCACGACTAGCGGGGGGGCCGCCGAGACCCAGTACTTC.

This chain connects TRBV2 to TRBJ2-3; 8 bases are a match to TRBD1. The germline V gene has CDR1 SNHLY and CDR2 FYNNEI. J gave up 5 bases and V 4 bases, and 8 bases lay outside the gene matches. The CDR3 has 15 amino acids. The CDR3 protein is CASSGTGLVGDTQYF. The CDR3 DNA reads as TGTGCCAGCAGTGGGACAGGGTTGGTGGGAGATACGCAGTATTTT.

This clone was picked up a small number of times. V usage is TRBV27 and J usage is TRBJ1-6; D possibly corresponds to TRBD1 (6 bases). The V gene lost 8 bases and the J gene lost 5 bases, with 19 bases spanning the gap. This CDR3 region has 16 residues. The V gene's germline CDR1 is MNHEY and CDR2 SMNVEV (reference sequence). For the CDR3, the DNA is TGTGCCAGCTGTGACAGGCCCTTCAAAAATAATTCACCCCTCCACTTT. Its translation is CASCDRPFKNNSPLHF.

The V and J genes are TRBV2 and TRBJ2-7; TRBD1 aligns across 9 bases. The CDR3 has 15 residues. Germline V gene data show CDR1 as SNHLY and CDR2 as FYNNEI. Unmatched junction bases numbered 12, after V lost 8 bases and J lost 4 bases. CDR3 sequence: CASSWQPGQGYEQYF. CDR3 sequence (DNA): TGTGCCAGCTCATGGCAACCAGGACAGGGGTACGAGCAGTACTTC.

This rearrangement joins TRBV7-9 to TRBJ1-2; D possibly corresponds to TRBD1 (5 bases). V gave up 5 bases and J gave up 0 bases, with 13 bases separating them. The CDR3 has 15 amino acids. CDR1 and CDR2 (germline): SEHNR, FQNEAQ (reference sequence). CDR3 residues: CASSPQGVTNYGYTF. The CDR3 nucleotides read TGTGCCAGCAGCCCCCAAGGGGTGACTAACTATGGCTACACCTTC.

The chain carries TRBV9 and TRBJ2-7, with 8 nucleotides matching TRBD2. The CDR3 covers 16 residues. Per germline, CDR1 SGDLS and CDR2 YYNGEE. The V segment lost 3 bases and the J segment 6 bases; nucleotides outside the gene matches: 14. The CDR3 DNA is TGTGCCAGCAGCGCCCCTCGCGGGGGGCTCTCGTCCGAGCAGTACTTC. Translating gives CASSAPRGGLSSEQYF.

This clone has a single count. This chain joins TRBV4-2 and TRBJ1-1, with D unresolved. V lost 0 bases, J lost 1 base, and 18 bases lay in between. The CDR3 covers 18 residues. CDR1 is LGHNA, CDR2 YNFKEQ, per germline. The CDR3 sequence: CASSQEINLPGWNTEAFF. The DNA of the CDR3 is TGTGCCAGCAGCCAAGAAATTAACTTACCGGGATGGAACACTGAAGCTTTCTTT.

The rearrangement links TRBV12-3 or TRBV12-4 to TRBJ2-7; D not certain. This CDR3 region has 13 residues. V was clipped by 3 bases and J by 1 base, with 7 bases between them. In nucleotides, the CDR3 is TGTGCCAGCAGTTTTTACGGTTCCTACGAGCAGTACTTC. It specifies CASSFYGSYEQYF.

The chain employs TRBV7-3 and TRBJ2-1; TRBD1 matches at 9 bases. V dropped 3 bases and J dropped 9; count of bases not matched to a gene: 15. The CDR3 is 17 amino acids. The germline gives CDR1 SGHTA, CDR2 FQGTGA. DNA of the CDR3: TGTGCCAGCAGCTTGATACCTGGGACAGGGAACGCGGGTGAGCAGTTCTTC. It encodes CASSLIPGTGNAGEQFF.

This rearrangement joins TRBV6-5 to TRBJ2-7; D not certain. The V and J ends lost 4 bases and 0 bases respectively, with 10 bases between them. This CDR3 is built from 14 residues. CDR1 is MNHEY and CDR2 is SVGAGI in the germline V gene. Here the CDR3 reads CASSSLSISYEQYF. The CDR3 region has the DNA TGTGCCAGCAGTTCTCTTTCGATCTCCTACGAGCAGTACTTC.